Below are 14 T cell receptor beta chains sequenced from a single sample in a study of response to subunit inactivated influenza vaccine. TCRdb processed the RT-PCR reads anew with MiXCR; each CDR3 protein has one entry. The sample includes just under 550,000 distinct CDR3 sequences, approximately 24% of them seen just once. These data also formed part of another study, on T cells expressing NK-cell markers. That paper adds: Researchers built TCR beta cDNA using 5'RACE template switching with UMIs.

Sequencing was performed on CD4+ T cells sorted from PBMCs, taken about 13 days after vaccination. The origin of the receptors is a man aged 45-60 years who received an inactivated influenza vaccine.

The CDR3 bases are TGCGCCAGCAGCCAAACCGGCTTCACAGATACGCAGTATTTT. Encoded protein: CASSQTGFTDTQYF. This chain joins TRBV4-1 and TRBJ2-3; no definite D call. This CDR3 contains 14 residues. The V end was cut by 2 bases, the J end by 2 bases, with 8 bases between. Germline CDR1 reads MGHRA; CDR2 reads YSYEKL.

The chain recombines TRBV7-3 with TRBJ1-3; D not certain. CDR1 and CDR2 (germline): SGHTA, FQGTGA. This CDR3 contains 14 residues. The germline V and J ends were trimmed by 8 bases and 1 base, with 12 bases remaining between them. The CDR3 here is CASSKGGSGNTIYF. The CDR3 region has the DNA TGTGCCAGCTCAAAGGGAGGGTCTGGAAACACCATATATTTT.

This clonotype was counted only a few times. This chain links TRBV18 with TRBJ1-5, with TRBD1 as a possible D gene (6 bases). CDR3 length: 19 residues. The V gene lost 0 bases and the J gene lost 2 bases, with 20 bases spanning the gap. Germline lookup yields CDR1 KGHSH and CDR2 LQKENI. CDR3 amino acids: CASSPPPSGGPRGNQPQHF. CDR3 sequence (DNA): TGTGCCAGCTCACCACCGCCGTCTGGGGGGCCCCGTGGCAATCAGCCCCAGCATTTT.

This clonotype came up many times. The chain couples TRBV24-1 to TRBJ2-1; 8 bases are a match to TRBD1. Trimming at V came to 9 bases and at J to 4 bases, leaving 10 bases not matched to a gene. Germline V gives CDR1 KGHDR, CDR2 SFDVKD. The CDR3 spans 15 residues. In DNA, the CDR3 is TGTGCCACCGCGAAAGGGACAGGAAATTACAATGAGCAGTTCTTC. It encodes CATAKGTGNYNEQFF.

This clonotype appeared a few times. This chain joins TRBV29-1 and TRBJ1-2, with TRBD1 as a possible D gene (6 bases). Germline V gene lookup returns CDR1 SQVTM and CDR2 ANQGSEA. The CDR3 contains 13 residues. The germline V and J ends were trimmed by 0 bases and 8 bases, with 13 bases remaining between them. CDR3 protein: CSVEDPGHRGYTF. The CDR3 DNA reads TGCAGCGTTGAAGACCCGGGACACCGCGGCTACACCTTC.

At least ten counts were recorded for this clonotype. The V call is TRBV10-3, the J call TRBJ1-2; D perhaps matches TRBD1 (6 bases). V lost 0 bases and J lost 2, with 16 bases in between. Germline loops: CDR1 ENHRY, CDR2 SYGVKD. The CDR3 consists of 17 residues. The CDR3: CAISESATQGANYGYTF. The DNA for the CDR3 is TGTGCCATCAGTGAGTCGGCGACACAGGGCGCAAACTATGGCTACACCTTC.

The chain joins TRBV19 to TRBJ1-4; D may be TRBD1 (6 bases). Trimming shortened V by 5 bases and J by 0 bases, and 10 bases separated the two germline ends. CDR3 length: 15 amino acids. Germline loops: CDR1 LNHDA, CDR2 SQIVND (reference sequence). The CDR3 loop reads CASSSDSATNEKLFF. Here the CDR3 DNA reads TGTGCCAGTAGTTCGGACAGTGCAACTAATGAAAAACTGTTTTTT.

The rearrangement joins TRBV20-1 to TRBJ1-5; 9 nucleotides align to TRBD1. The germline V gene encodes CDR1 DFQATT and CDR2 SNEGSKA (reference sequence). V gave up 5 bases and J gave up 0 bases; unmatched junction bases: 2. The CDR3 spans 14 residues. This CDR3 is CSALQGASNQPQHF. The CDR3, as DNA: TGCAGTGCTTTACAGGGGGCTAGCAATCAGCCCCAGCATTTT.

This clonotype came up a few times. This chain joins TRBV9 and TRBJ2-4; 9 bases line up with TRBD2. J was trimmed by 1 base and V by 2 bases; bases with no gene match: 4. Per the germline V gene, CDR1 is SGDLS and CDR2 is YYNGEE. The CDR3 has 16 amino acids. The CDR3 reads CASSVGSGSAKNIQYF. The CDR3, as DNA: TGTGCCAGCAGCGTTGGTAGCGGGAGTGCCAAAAACATTCAGTACTTC.

The table lists this clonotype with many counts. The chain links TRBV7-8 to TRBJ2-1; 9 bases map to TRBD2. The ends lost 1 base at V and 3 bases at J; junction bases unmatched: 1. There are 15 residues in the CDR3. CDR1 is SGHVS and CDR2 is FQNEAQ in the germline V gene. CDR3 bases: TGTGCCAGCAGCTTAGTGACTAGCGGCTACAATGAGCAGTTCTTC. Its translation is CASSLVTSGYNEQFF.

The rearrangement joins TRBV5-1 to TRBJ2-5; D is tentatively TRBD1 or TRBD2 (5 bases each). V was cut by 1 base and J by 4 bases, with 11 bases left in between. The germline CDR1 and CDR2 sequences are SGHRS and YFSETQ. CDR3 size: 14 residues. CDR3: CASSLNGAGETQYF. The CDR3 DNA is TGCGCCAGCAGCTTGAACGGGGCGGGAGAGACCCAGTACTTC.

The chain joins TRBV3-1 to TRBJ1-4, with D possibly being TRBD1 (6 bases). CDR1 is LGHDT and CDR2 is YNNKEL in the germline V gene (reference sequence). The CDR3 extends over 14 amino acids. V lost 6 bases and J lost 8, with 16 bases in between. The CDR3 DNA sequence: TGTGCCAGCAGACCCGGGACACGCGCAGAAAAACTGTTTTTT. Its protein is CASRPGTRAEKLFF.

The rearrangement uses TRBV6-2 or TRBV6-3 and TRBJ2-1, with D perhaps matching TRBD2 (7 bases). Trimming shortened V by 7 bases and J by 9 bases, and 19 bases separated the two germline ends. Germline V CDR1 and CDR2: MNHEY, SVGEGT. The length of the CDR3 is 14 residues. The DNA of the CDR3 is TGTGCCAGCAAGGAGGGGGGGGCCGGTCGTGAGCAGTTCTTC. It encodes CASKEGGAGREQFF.

This clonotype has a count of ten or more. This chain uses TRBV6-2 or TRBV6-3 with TRBJ2-3, with 7 bases that match TRBD2. Germline V gene data show CDR1 as MNHEY and CDR2 as SVGEGT. The CDR3 totals 15 residues. V trimming: 8 bases; J trimming: 1 base; junction bases outside the gene matches: 9. This CDR3 is CASRVSGVRTDTQYF. The CDR3 DNA reads TGTGCCAGCCGCGTCAGCGGGGTTCGCACAGATACGCAGTATTTT.